This is a list of T cell receptor beta chains from one sample in a study of blood T cells in healthy people across ages. Each CDR3 protein gets one entry after TCRdb re-called the 5' RACE reads with MiXCR. The data show around 1,500,000 distinct CDR3 sequences, roughly 27% seen once. Sequenced sample: blood. Every receptor here comes from a woman in her twenties or thirties in good health. CDR3s include the opening cysteine and the closing phenylalanine or tryptophan. The order of the fields is D gene, V gene, clone size, J gene, CDR3 protein, CDR3 DNA. D genes are given only for firm matches. Expanded clones are given a class, and other clones once, few, many or no size at all.

d_call: -
v_call: TRBV5-1
clone_size: -
j_call: TRBJ2-7
cdr3_aa: CASSSGDRDFHEQYF
cdr3_nt: TGCGCCAGCAGCTCTGGAGACAGAGATTTCCACGAGCAGTACTTC

d_call: TRBD2
v_call: TRBV2
clone_size: -
j_call: TRBJ2-2
cdr3_aa: CASSDGLAGSGELFF
cdr3_nt: TGTGCCAGCAGTGATGGACTAGCGGGGTCCGGGGAGCTGTTTTTT

d_call: TRBD2
v_call: TRBV4-3
clone_size: many
j_call: TRBJ2-7
cdr3_aa: CASSLTAGGMGEQYF
cdr3_nt: TGCGCCAGCAGCCTGACGGCGGGAGGAATGGGCGAGCAGTACTTC

d_call: -
v_call: TRBV7-9
clone_size: -
j_call: TRBJ2-2
cdr3_aa: CASSPGTVANTGELFF
cdr3_nt: TGTGCCAGCAGCCCCGGGACTGTCGCGAACACCGGGGAGCTGTTTTTT

d_call: -
v_call: TRBV15
clone_size: -
j_call: TRBJ2-3
cdr3_aa: CATSRDGGAYTDTQYF
cdr3_nt: TGTGCCACCAGCAGAGATGGGGGGGCTTACACAGATACGCAGTATTTT

d_call: -
v_call: TRBV4-1
clone_size: -
j_call: TRBJ1-1
cdr3_aa: CASSHPGSLNTGAFF
cdr3_nt: TGCGCCAGCAGCCACCCAGGGTCCCTGAACACTGGAGCTTTCTTT

d_call: -
v_call: TRBV6-1
clone_size: -
j_call: TRBJ1-2
cdr3_aa: CASRDSARSSYGYTF
cdr3_nt: TGTGCCAGCAGGGACAGCGCCCGTTCCTCCTATGGCTACACCTTC

d_call: TRBD1
v_call: TRBV20-1
clone_size: once
j_call: TRBJ2-7
cdr3_aa: CSARDGQGDYEQYF
cdr3_nt: TGCAGTGCTAGAGACGGACAGGGGGACTACGAGCAGTACTTC

d_call: TRBD2
v_call: TRBV15
clone_size: -
j_call: TRBJ2-1
cdr3_aa: CAASKGLYNNEQFF
cdr3_nt: TGTGCCGCCAGCAAGGGACTATACAACAATGAGCAGTTCTTC

d_call: -
v_call: TRBV20-1
clone_size: -
j_call: TRBJ2-3
cdr3_aa: CSARDPLTGSSTDTQYF
cdr3_nt: TGCAGTGCTAGAGACCCACTAACGGGGTCTAGCACAGATACGCAGTATTTT

d_call: -
v_call: TRBV4-2
clone_size: -
j_call: TRBJ1-3
cdr3_aa: CASSQERHISGNTIYF
cdr3_nt: TGTGCCAGCAGCCAAGAACGACATATCTCTGGAAACACCATATATTTT

d_call: -
v_call: TRBV6-2/TRBV6-3
clone_size: few
j_call: TRBJ2-3
cdr3_aa: CASSYSRSRSTDTQYF
cdr3_nt: TGTGCCAGCAGTTACTCGAGGTCCAGGAGCACAGATACGCAGTATTTT

d_call: TRBD1
v_call: TRBV12-3/TRBV12-4
clone_size: few
j_call: TRBJ1-1
cdr3_aa: CASRPGTGYTEAFF
cdr3_nt: TGTGCCAGCAGACCGGGGACAGGGTACACTGAAGCTTTCTTT

d_call: -
v_call: TRBV3-1
clone_size: few
j_call: TRBJ1-5
cdr3_aa: CASSPGSGGDQPQHF
cdr3_nt: TGTGCCAGCAGTCCCGGTTCGGGGGGGGATCAGCCCCAGCATTTT

d_call: -
v_call: TRBV9
clone_size: -
j_call: TRBJ1-2
cdr3_aa: CASSVGAGVGYTF
cdr3_nt: TGTGCCAGCAGCGTAGGGGCAGGGGTTGGCTACACCTTC

d_call: -
v_call: TRBV7-2
clone_size: many
j_call: TRBJ2-7
cdr3_aa: CASSYGRRFFSYEQYF
cdr3_nt: TGTGCCAGCAGCTATGGACGGCGCTTCTTTTCCTACGAGCAGTACTTC